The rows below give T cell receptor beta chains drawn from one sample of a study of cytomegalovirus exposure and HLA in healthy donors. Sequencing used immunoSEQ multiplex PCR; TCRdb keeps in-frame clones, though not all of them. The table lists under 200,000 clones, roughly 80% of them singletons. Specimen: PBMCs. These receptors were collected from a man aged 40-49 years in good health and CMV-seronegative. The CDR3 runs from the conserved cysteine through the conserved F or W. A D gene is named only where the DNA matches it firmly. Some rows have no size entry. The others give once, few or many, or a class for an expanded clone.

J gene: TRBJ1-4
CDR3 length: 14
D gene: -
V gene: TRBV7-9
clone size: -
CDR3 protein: CASSFGGGGEKLFF
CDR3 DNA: TGTGCCAGCAGCTTCGGGGGAGGTGGCGAAAAACTGTTTTTT

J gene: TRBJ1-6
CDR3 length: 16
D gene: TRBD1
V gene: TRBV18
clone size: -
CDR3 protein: CASSTGQGGTHSPLHF
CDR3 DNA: TGTGCCAGCTCAACGGGACAGGGGGGGACTCATTCACCCCTCCACTTT

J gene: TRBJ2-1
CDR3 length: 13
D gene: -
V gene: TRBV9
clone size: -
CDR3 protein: CASSVISDNEQFF
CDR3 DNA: TGTGCCAGCAGCGTTATTTCCGACAATGAGCAGTTCTTC

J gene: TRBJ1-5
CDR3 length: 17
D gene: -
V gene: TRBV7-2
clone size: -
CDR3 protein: CASSLGGRRGSNQPQHF
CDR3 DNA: TGTGCCAGCAGCTTAGGTGGGCGCAGGGGAAGCAATCAGCCCCAGCATTTT

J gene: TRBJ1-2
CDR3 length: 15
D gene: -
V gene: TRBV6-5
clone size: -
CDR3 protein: CASRKWSQDYAGYTF
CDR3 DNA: TGTGCCAGCAGGAAATGGTCACAGGATTATGCTGGCTACACCTTC

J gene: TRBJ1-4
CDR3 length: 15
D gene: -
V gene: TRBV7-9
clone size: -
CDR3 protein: CASSLAGATNEKLFF
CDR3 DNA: TGTGCCAGCAGCTTAGCAGGGGCAACTAATGAAAAACTGTTTTTT

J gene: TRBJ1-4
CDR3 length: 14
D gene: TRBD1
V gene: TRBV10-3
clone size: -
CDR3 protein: CAISGDRDNEKLFF
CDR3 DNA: TGTGCCATCAGCGGGGACAGGGATAATGAAAAACTGTTTTTT

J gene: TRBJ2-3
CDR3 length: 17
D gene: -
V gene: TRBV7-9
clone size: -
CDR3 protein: CASSLATAGPSTDTQYF
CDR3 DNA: TGTGCCAGCAGCTTAGCAACGGCGGGGCCTAGCACAGATACGCAGTATTTT

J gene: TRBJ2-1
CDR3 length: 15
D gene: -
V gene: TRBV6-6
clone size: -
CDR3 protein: CAISQQSGRYNEQFF
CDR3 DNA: TGTGCCATAAGCCAGCAATCGGGTAGATACAATGAGCAGTTCTTC

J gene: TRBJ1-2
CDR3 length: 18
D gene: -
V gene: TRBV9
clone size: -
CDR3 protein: CASSKNSILIKANYGYTF
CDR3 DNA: TGTGCCAGCAGCAAAAACAGCATCCTAATCAAAGCTAACTATGGCTACACCTTC

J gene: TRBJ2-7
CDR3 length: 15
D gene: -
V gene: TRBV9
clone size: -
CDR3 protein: CASSVAWGGTYEQYF
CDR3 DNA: TGTGCCAGCAGCGTAGCTTGGGGGGGCACCTACGAGCAGTACTTC

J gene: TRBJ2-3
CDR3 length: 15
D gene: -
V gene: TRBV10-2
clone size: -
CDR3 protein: CASSARDSLADTQYF
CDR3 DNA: TGCGCCAGCAGTGCGCGGGACAGCCTCGCAGATACGCAGTATTTT

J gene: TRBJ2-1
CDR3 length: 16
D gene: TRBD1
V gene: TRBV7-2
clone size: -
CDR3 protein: CASSFRRDRVNNEQFF
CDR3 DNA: TGTGCCAGCAGCTTCCGTCGGGACAGGGTTAACAATGAGCAGTTCTTC

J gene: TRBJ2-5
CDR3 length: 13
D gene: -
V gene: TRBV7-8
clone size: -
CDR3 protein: CASSLEALETQYF
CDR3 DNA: TGTGCCAGCAGCTTAGAAGCGCTCGAGACCCAGTACTTC

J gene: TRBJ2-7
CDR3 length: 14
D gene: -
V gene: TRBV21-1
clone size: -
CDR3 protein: CASSKAGGGGEQYF
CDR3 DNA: TGTGCCAGCAGCAAAGCTGGGGGGGGCGGCGAGCAGTACTTC

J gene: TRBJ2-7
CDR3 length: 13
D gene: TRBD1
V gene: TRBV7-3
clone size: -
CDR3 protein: CASSPTGADEQYF
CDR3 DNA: TGTGCCAGCAGCCCGACAGGGGCGGACGAGCAGTACTTC

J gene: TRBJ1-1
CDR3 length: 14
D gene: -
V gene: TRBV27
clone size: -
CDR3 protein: CASSYREPNTEAFF
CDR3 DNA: TGTGCCAGCAGTTACAGGGAGCCGAACACTGAAGCTTTCTTT

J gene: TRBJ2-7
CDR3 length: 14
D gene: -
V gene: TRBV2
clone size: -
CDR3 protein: CASSVEGASYEQYF
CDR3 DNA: TGTGCCAGCAGTGTGGAGGGGGCCTCCTACGAGCAGTACTTC

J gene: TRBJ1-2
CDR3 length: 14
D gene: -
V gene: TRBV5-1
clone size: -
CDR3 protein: CASSYYTGSYGYTF
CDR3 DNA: TGCGCCAGCAGCTATTATACCGGTAGCTATGGCTACACCTTC

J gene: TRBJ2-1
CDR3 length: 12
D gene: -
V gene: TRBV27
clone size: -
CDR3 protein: CASSPPGDEQFF
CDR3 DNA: TGTGCCAGCAGTCCCCCAGGGGATGAGCAGTTCTTC

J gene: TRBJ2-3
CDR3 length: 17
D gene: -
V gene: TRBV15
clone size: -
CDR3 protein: CATSRGDGATSTDTQYF
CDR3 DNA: TGTGCCACCAGCAGAGGTGATGGGGCTACTAGCACAGATACGCAGTATTTT

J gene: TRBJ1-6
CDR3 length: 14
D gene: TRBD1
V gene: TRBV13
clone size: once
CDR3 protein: CASSINRGKSPLHF
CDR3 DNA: TGTGCCAGCAGCATTAACAGGGGAAAATCACCCCTCCACTTT

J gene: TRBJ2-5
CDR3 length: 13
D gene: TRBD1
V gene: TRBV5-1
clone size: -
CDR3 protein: CASQGQPQETQYF
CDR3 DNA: TGCGCCAGCCAGGGACAGCCCCAAGAGACCCAGTACTTC

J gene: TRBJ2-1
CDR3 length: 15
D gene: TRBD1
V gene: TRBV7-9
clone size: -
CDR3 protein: CASSLGDRGVHEQFF
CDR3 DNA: TGTGCCAGCAGCTTAGGAGACAGGGGAGTTCATGAGCAGTTCTTC

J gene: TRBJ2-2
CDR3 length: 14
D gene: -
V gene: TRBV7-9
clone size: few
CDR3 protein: CASSLVRAAGELFF
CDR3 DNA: TGTGCCAGCAGCTTGGTCAGGGCGGCCGGGGAGCTGTTTTTT

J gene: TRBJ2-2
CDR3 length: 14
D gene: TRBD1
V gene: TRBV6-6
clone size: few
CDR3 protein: CASKRDRDTGELFF
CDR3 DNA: TGTGCCAGCAAACGGGACAGGGATACCGGGGAGCTGTTTTTT

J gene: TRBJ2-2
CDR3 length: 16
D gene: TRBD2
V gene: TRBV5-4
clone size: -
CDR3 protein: CASSSGGSATPGELFF
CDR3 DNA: TGTGCCAGCAGCTCCGGGGGGAGTGCCACACCCGGGGAGCTGTTTTTT

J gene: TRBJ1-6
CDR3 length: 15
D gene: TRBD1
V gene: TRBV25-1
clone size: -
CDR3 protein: CASSASDRGNSPLHF
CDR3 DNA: TGTGCCAGCAGTGCCTCTGACAGGGGTAATTCACCCCTCCACTTT

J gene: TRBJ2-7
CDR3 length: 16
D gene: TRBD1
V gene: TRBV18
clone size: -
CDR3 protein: CASSPPRQGIVVEQYF
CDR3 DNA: TGTGCCAGCTCACCACCGCGACAGGGGATCGTAGTGGAGCAGTACTTC

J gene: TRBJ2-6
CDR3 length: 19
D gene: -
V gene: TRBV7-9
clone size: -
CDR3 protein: CASSLSPPGDLSGANVLTF
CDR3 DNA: TGTGCCAGCAGCTTATCCCCCCCGGGGGACCTCTCTGGGGCCAACGTCCTGACTTTC

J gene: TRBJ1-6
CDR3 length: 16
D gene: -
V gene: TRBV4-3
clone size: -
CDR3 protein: CASSPTGSSYNSPLHF
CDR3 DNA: TGCGCCAGCAGCCCTACAGGGAGCTCCTATAATTCACCCCTCCACTTT

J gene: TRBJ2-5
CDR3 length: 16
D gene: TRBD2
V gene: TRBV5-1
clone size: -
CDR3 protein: CASSLYRLAGDETQYF
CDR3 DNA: TGCGCCAGCAGCTTGTATAGACTAGCGGGAGATGAGACCCAGTACTTC

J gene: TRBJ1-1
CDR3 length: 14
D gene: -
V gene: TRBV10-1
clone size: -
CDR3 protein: CASSETEVNTEAFF
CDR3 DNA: TGCGCCAGCAGTGAGACGGAGGTGAACACTGAAGCTTTCTTT

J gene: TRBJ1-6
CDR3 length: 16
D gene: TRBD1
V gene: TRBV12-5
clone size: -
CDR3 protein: CASGYDRVSYNSPLHF
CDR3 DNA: TGTGCTAGTGGTTACGACAGGGTTTCCTATAATTCACCCCTCCACTTT

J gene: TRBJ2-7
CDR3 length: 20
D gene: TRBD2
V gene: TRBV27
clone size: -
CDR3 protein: CASSLFYDSGGDSGRYEQYF
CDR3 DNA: TGTGCCAGCAGTTTATTCTACGACAGCGGAGGTGATAGCGGGAGGTACGAGCAGTACTTC

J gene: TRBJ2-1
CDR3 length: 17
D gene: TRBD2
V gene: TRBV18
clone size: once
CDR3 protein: CASSPTRAGSSYNEQFF
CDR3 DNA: TGTGCCAGCTCACCGACTAGAGCGGGAAGCTCCTACAATGAGCAGTTCTTC

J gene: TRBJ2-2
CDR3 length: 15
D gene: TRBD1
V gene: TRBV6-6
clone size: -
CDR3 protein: CASSRNRGQAGELFF
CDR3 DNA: TGTGCCAGCAGTCGCAACAGGGGGCAAGCCGGGGAGCTGTTTTTT

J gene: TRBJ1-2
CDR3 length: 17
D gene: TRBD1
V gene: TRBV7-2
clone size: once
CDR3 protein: CASSSPPGTGNNYGYTF
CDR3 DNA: TGTGCCAGCAGCTCTCCCCCCGGGACAGGGAATAACTATGGCTACACCTTC

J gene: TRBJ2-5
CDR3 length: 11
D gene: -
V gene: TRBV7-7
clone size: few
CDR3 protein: CASSSGETQYF
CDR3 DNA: TGTGCCAGCAGCTCGGGGGAGACCCAGTACTTC

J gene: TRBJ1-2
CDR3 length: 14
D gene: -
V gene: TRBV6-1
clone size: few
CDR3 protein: CASSDRGRRYGYTF
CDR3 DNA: TGTGCCAGCAGTGATAGGGGCCGCCGATATGGCTACACCTTC

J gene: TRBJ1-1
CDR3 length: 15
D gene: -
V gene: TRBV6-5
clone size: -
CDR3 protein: CASSSPRDGSLEAFF
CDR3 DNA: TGTGCCAGCAGTTCCCCGCGGGACGGATCCCTTGAAGCTTTCTTT

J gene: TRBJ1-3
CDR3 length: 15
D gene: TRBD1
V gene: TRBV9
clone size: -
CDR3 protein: CASSVGQGAGNTIYF
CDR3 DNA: TGTGCCAGCAGCGTGGGACAGGGGGCTGGAAACACCATATATTTT

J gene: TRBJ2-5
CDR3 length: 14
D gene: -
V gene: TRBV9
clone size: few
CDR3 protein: CASSVSGMRETQYF
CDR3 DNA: TGTGCCAGCAGCGTGTCAGGGATGAGGGAGACCCAGTACTTC

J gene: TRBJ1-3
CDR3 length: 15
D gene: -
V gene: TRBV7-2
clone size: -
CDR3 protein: CASSYYQSSGNTIYF
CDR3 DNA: TGTGCCAGCAGCTACTACCAAAGCTCTGGAAACACCATATATTTT

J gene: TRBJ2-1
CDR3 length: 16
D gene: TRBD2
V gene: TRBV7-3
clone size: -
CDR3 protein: CASSLDPGLAYNEQFF
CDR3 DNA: TGTGCCAGCAGCTTGGATCCGGGACTAGCCTACAATGAGCAGTTCTTC

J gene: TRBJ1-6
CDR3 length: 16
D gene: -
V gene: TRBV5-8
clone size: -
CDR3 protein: CASSPRQVGVNSPLHF
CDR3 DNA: TGTGCCAGCAGTCCCCGGCAGGTTGGCGTTAATTCACCCCTCCACTTT

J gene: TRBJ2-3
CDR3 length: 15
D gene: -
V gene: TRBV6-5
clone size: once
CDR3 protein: CASRWGADPTDTQYF
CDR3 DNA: TGTGCCAGCAGGTGGGGCGCGGACCCCACAGATACGCAGTATTTT

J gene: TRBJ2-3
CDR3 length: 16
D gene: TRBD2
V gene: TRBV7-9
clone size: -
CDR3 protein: CASSLGTSGGTDTQYF
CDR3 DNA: TGTGCCAGCAGCTTAGGGACTAGCGGCGGCACAGATACGCAGTATTTT

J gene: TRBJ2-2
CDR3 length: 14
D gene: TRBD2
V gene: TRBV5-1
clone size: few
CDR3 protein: CASSMREDVGELFF
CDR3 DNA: TGCGCCAGCAGCATGCGGGAGGATGTCGGGGAGCTGTTTTTT

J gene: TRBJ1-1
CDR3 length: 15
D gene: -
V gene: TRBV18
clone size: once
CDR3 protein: CASSPTWLENTEAFF
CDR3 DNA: TGTGCCAGCTCGCCGACCTGGCTAGAGAACACTGAAGCTTTCTTT

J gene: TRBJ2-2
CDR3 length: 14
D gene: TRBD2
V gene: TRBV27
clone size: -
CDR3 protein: CASSKGLATGELFF
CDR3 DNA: TGTGCCAGCTCCAAAGGACTAGCGACCGGGGAGCTGTTTTTT

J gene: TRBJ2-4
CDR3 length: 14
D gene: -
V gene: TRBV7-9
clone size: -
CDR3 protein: CASSLTGAKNIQYF
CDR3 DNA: TGTGCCAGCAGCTTAACGGGGGCCAAAAACATTCAGTACTTC

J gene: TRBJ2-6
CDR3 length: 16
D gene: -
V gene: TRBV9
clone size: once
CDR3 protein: CASSARGLAGANVLTF
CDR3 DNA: TGTGCCAGCAGCGCCCGAGGGTTAGCTGGGGCCAACGTCCTGACTTTC